The 3 T cell receptor beta chains in this list originate from one sample, sequenced in a study of blood T cell repertoires in COVID-19. The protocol was immunoSEQ multiplex PCR, while the TCRdb copy is restricted to in-frame clones and leaves out a portion. This table has roughly 120,000 clones, 90% to 95% appearing once. Sequenced material: peripheral blood. These receptors were obtained from a man aged 50-59 years with COVID-19, enrolled during active disease.

This chain links TRBV30 with TRBJ2-1; TRBD2 might be the D (5 bases). Trimming removed 0 bases at V and 9 bases at J, with 12 bases between. The CDR3 length is 13 residues. CDR1 and CDR2 (germline): GTSNPN, SVGIG (reference sequence). Here the CDR3 reads CAWSVYGNGEQFF. In nucleotides, the CDR3 is TGTGCCTGGAGTGTATACGGGAACGGTGAGCAGTTCTTC.

The V gene is TRBV27, the J gene TRBJ2-1; TRBD2 is a possible D gene (6 bases). CDR1 is MNHEY, CDR2 SMNVEV, per germline (reference sequence). V was cut by 6 bases and J by 4 bases, with 10 bases left in between. CDR3 length: 13 residues. The CDR3 nucleotides read TGTGCCAGCAGGACTAGACTATACAATGAGCAGTTCTTC. This translates into CASRTRLYNEQFF.

V and J are TRBV19 and TRBJ2-1, with no clear D. The CDR3 extends over 16 amino acids. Looked up from germline, CDR1 is LNHDA and CDR2 is SQIVND (reference sequence). V dropped 3 bases and J dropped 7 bases, with 19 bases sitting between them. This chain's CDR3 is CASSILQPFGLNEQFF. CDR3 coding DNA: TGTGCCAGTAGTATCCTCCAACCCTTCGGTTTAAATGAGCAGTTCTTC. Based on the CDR3 plus reference TRBV19 and TRBJ2-1, the full variable domain is DGGITQSPKYLFRKEGQNVTLSCEQNLNHDAMYWYRQDPGQGLRLIYYSQIVNDFQKGDIAEGYSVSREKKESFPLTVTSAQKNPTAFYLCASSILQPFGLNEQFFGPGTRLTVL.